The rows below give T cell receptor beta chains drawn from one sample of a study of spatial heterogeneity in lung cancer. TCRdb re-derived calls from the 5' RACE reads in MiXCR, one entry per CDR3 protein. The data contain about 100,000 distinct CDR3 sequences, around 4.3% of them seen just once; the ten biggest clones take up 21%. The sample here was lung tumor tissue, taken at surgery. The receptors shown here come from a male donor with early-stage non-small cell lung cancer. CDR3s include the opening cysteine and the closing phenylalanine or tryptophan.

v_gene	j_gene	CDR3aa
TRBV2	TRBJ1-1	CASTERQDTEAFF
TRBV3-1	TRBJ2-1	CASSQEISDWGENEQFF
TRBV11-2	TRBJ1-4	CASSFSAGMVFF
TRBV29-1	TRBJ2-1	CSVSFALADNEQFF
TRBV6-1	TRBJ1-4	CASTGTGSVKKLFF
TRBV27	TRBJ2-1	CASSGLAGFDLPFYDEQFF
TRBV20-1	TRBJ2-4	CSAREGARAKNIQYF
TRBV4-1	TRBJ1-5	CASSQGGFRPQHF
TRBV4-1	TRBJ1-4	CASSQDSGGEKLFF
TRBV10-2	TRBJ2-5	CASSVALEAQYF
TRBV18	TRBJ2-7	CASSPSSGGPYEQYF
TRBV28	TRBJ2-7	CASSLSNRGYEQYF
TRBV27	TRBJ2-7	CASSSPSGVSYEQYF
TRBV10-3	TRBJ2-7	CAISEGFHYEQYF
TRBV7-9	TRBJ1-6	CASSRDRDNSPLHF
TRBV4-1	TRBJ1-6	CASSKGRTGLNHSPLHF
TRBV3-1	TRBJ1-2	CASTPRDSYGGYTF
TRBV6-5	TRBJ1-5	CASSTGWGQPQHF
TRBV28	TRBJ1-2	CASSLLKRGGDGYTF
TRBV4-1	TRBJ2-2	CASSQYLEGELFF
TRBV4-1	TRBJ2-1	CASSPFLADIYNEQFF
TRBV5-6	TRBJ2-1	CASSLNEQFF
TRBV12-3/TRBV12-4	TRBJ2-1	CASRESSYNEQFF
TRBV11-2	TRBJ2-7	CASSPGIYYEQYF
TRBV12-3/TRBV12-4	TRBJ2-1	CASGTSGRVGIGEQFF
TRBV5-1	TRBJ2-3	CASSLGPGEGVDTQYF
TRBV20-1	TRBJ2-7	CSARDRVGYSYEQYF
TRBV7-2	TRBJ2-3	CASSAARGDTQYF
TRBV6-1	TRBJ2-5	CASSSTGEFLETQYF
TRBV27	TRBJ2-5	CASRRRETQYF
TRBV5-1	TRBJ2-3	CARSYSRGPTDTQYF
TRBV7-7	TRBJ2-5	CASCQGVRGETQYF
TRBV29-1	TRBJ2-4	CSVCREDYAKNIQYF
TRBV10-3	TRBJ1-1	CAISDQGKMNTEAFF
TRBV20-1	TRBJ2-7	CSARPYSGRPYEQYF
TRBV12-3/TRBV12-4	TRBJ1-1	CASSGRTGSSEAFF
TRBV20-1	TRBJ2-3	CSPKNPSTDTQYF
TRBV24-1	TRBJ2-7	CATSDLKTDRGNWGETYEQYF
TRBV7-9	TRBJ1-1	CASSLERLMNTEAFF
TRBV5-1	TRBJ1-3	CASSLEQTSTGNTIYF
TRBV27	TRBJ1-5	CASSIETGAWQPQHF
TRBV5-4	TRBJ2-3	CASSLEEASDTQYF
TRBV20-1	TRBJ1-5	CSAIEGSQPQHF
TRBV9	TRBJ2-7	CASSVAGGGYEQYF
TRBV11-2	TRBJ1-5	CASSFERNQPQHF
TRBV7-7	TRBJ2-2	CASSLGTRATGELFF
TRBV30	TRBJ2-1	CAWSRGIGYNEQFF
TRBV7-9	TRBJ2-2	CASSPNTGELFF
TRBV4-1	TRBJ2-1	CASSQDLTGQFF
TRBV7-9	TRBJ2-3	CASSLALLSDTQYF
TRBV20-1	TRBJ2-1	CSASSFEFSTSQNYNEQFF
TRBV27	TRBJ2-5	CASRLIGTSGKQYF
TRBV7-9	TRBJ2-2	CASSQKLYTGELFF
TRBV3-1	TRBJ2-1	CASSPPLGEQFF
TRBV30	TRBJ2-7	CACTRGSTSDEQYF
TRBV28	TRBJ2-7	CASSFRGISSYEQYF
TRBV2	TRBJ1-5	CASDGQLNSNQPQHF
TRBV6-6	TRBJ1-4	CASSYRPRGAGEKLFF
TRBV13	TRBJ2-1	CASSSTSGGHNEQFF